One T cell receptor (beta chain) is described in this entry. V was pared by 7 bases and J by 8 bases, with 20 bases between. The CDR3 covers 14 residues. Germline values: CDR1 SEHNR, CDR2 FQNEAQ (reference sequence). A J-beta primer mix and a sample-barcoded 5' primer were used in a second PCR of about 7 to 12 cycles. A tag from a template-switch adaptor with 12 random nucleotides marked each cDNA molecule. TCRdb reanalysed the 5' RACE reads using MiXCR and keeps one entry per CDR3 protein. This sample has 650,000 to 950,000 distinct CDR3 sequences; around 42% occur once, and the top ten carry around 21%. This specimen belongs to a study of blood T cells in healthy people across ages. Across the whole study: For every two T cells, template switching captured about one barcoded beta molecule.

The sample was blood. This chain uses TRBV7-9 with TRBJ1-2; D is undetermined. The clonotype was recovered from a man between 60 and 75 years old in good health. As DNA, the CDR3 is TGTGCCAGCAAAAGACCTAACTTAGCTGACGGCTACACCTTC. This gives the protein CASKRPNLADGYTF.